The rows below give T cell receptor beta chains drawn from one sample of a study of cytomegalovirus exposure and HLA in healthy donors. Here immunoSEQ multiplex PCR was the method, and the copy in TCRdb shows in-frame clones only, minus some. The sample lists 99,000 or so clones; around 82% were seen once. The sample was PBMCs. The receptors stem from a woman in her thirties or forties in good health and CMV-seronegative. Each CDR3 is given with its conserved first and last residue.

V	J	CDR3
TRBV27	TRBJ2-3	CASSLWAGTLTDTQYF
TRBV18	TRBJ2-3	CASSISGRPTDTQYF
TRBV5-8	TRBJ1-1	CASSSGLWEVDTEAFF
TRBV28	TRBJ1-2	CASSLGQVAF
TRBV19	TRBJ2-3	CASSSGQGIETDTQYF
TRBV7-2	TRBJ2-5	CASSLSGSKETQYF
TRBV10-3	TRBJ1-2	CAISPGTGTVSGYTF
TRBV4-1	TRBJ2-3	CASSQSRTSGWADTQYF
TRBV11-2	TRBJ1-5	CASSLGSQSGNQPQHF
TRBV5-1	TRBJ2-3	CASSQAAGQVIDTQYF
TRBV9	TRBJ2-6	CASSTQNRAGANVLTF
TRBV4-3	TRBJ2-1	CASSPWGSGSTERVNEQFF
TRBV6-5	TRBJ2-7	CASSYGVAGGYEQYF
TRBV7-9	TRBJ1-1	CASSKGTGMNTEAFF
TRBV21-1	TRBJ2-1	CAPTGGSCSYNEQFF
TRBV5-1	TRBJ2-2	CASSLRPGVGGELFF
TRBV5-1	TRBJ1-2	CASSPRQGESYGYTF
TRBV4-1	TRBJ2-1	CASSHVQGLYNEQFF
TRBV7-3	TRBJ2-2	CASSLTGGTSGNTGELFF
TRBV6-1	TRBJ1-2	CASRTTSYGYTF
TRBV2	TRBJ2-1	CASSGPGQGWGNEQFF
TRBV6-1	TRBJ1-4	CASSSDSHEKLFF
TRBV5-4	TRBJ1-1	CASSSGQRNTEAFF
TRBV27	TRBJ2-1	CASSYYRGPLKDEQFF
TRBV7-9	TRBJ1-2	CSSSERGMSNYGYTF
TRBV19	TRBJ2-5	CASQPGLGGETQYF
TRBV2	TRBJ2-3	CASSDRQGGTQYF